Listed here are 16 T cell receptor beta chains from one sample, sequenced in a study of cytomegalovirus exposure and HLA in healthy donors. PCR used 60 Vbeta primers and 13 Jbeta primers. Measured with immunoSEQ multiplex PCR; TCRdb has only the in-frame clones, and not every one. The sample includes more than 130,000 clones, roughly 80% of them seen just once. Sequencing used PBMCs. These receptors all stem from a male donor in good health and CMV-seronegative.

The chain links TRBV18 to TRBJ1-2, with 12 bases matching TRBD1. Trimming removed 4 bases from V and 8 bases from J; junction bases left unmatched: 11. From germline, CDR1 is KGHSH and CDR2 LQKENI. CDR3 length: 16 residues. The CDR3: CASSRDRGREMEGYTF. The CDR3, as DNA: TGTGCCAGCTCACGGGACAGGGGGCGCGAGATGGAAGGCTACACCTTC.

The rearrangement joins TRBV11-2 to TRBJ2-5; 10 nucleotides agree with TRBD2. The CDR3 covers 17 residues. Germline lookup yields CDR1 SGHAT and CDR2 FQNNGV. J lost 5 bases, V lost 2 bases, and 11 bases had no gene match. This CDR3 is CASSLSLAGVGEETQYF. DNA for the CDR3: TGTGCCAGCAGCTTAAGCCTAGCGGGGGTCGGGGAGGAGACCCAGTACTTC.

As DNA, the CDR3 is TGTGCCATCAGCGGACAGGGGGCTGGGGCCAACGTCCTGACTTTC. Protein product: CAISGQGAGANVLTF. The V call is TRBV10-3, the J call TRBJ2-6; 10 positions match TRBD1. The length of the CDR3 is 15 residues. CDR1 is ENHRY and CDR2 is SYGVKD in the germline V gene. V trimming: 6 bases; J trimming: 2 bases; junction bases outside the gene matches: 1.

This clone was observed a handful of times. This chain joins TRBV27 and TRBJ1-1; D gene uncertain. Germline values: CDR1 MNHEY, CDR2 SMNVEV (reference sequence). The CDR3 length is 16 residues. The V end lost 2 bases, the J end lost 4 bases, and 17 bases lay between the germline ends. The CDR3 sequence: CASSLARPHGGTEAFF. CDR3 sequence (DNA): TGTGCCAGCAGTTTAGCGAGGCCCCACGGAGGCACTGAAGCTTTCTTT.

This sequence joins TRBV20-1 and TRBJ1-1, with TRBD1 matching 8 bases. V shed 4 bases and J 13 bases; nucleotides not matched to a gene: 8. This CDR3 comprises 11 residues. The germline CDR1 and CDR2 sequences are DFQATT and SNEGSKA (reference sequence). In nucleotides, the CDR3 is TGCAGTGCTACCTTGGACAGGGAGAGTTTCTTT. Its protein is CSATLDRESFF.

The chain combines TRBV11-1 with TRBJ2-7; 10 nucleotides align to TRBD2. J gave up 7 bases and V 5 bases, and 8 bases lay outside the gene matches. There are 14 residues in the CDR3. CDR1 is SGHAT and CDR2 is FQDESV in the germline V gene (reference sequence). The chain's CDR3 is CASSPSSGGLEQYF. In DNA, the CDR3 is TGTGCCAGCAGCCCGTCTAGCGGGGGCCTGGAGCAGTACTTC. The variable domain in full, with the rest retrieved from reference TRBV11-1 and TRBJ2-7, is EAEVAQSPRYKITEKSQAVAFWCDPISGHATLYWYRQILGQGPELLVQFQDESVVDDSQLPKDRFSAERLKGVDSTLKIQPAELGDSAMYLCASSPSSGGLEQYFGPGTRLTVT.

Here the CDR3 reads CASTPFAGADYQPQHF. The CDR3 nucleotides read TGTGCCAGCACTCCATTCGCGGGGGCGGATTATCAGCCCCAGCATTTT. The chain recombines TRBV27 with TRBJ1-5; D might be TRBD1 (6 bases). Trimming shortened V by 7 bases and J by 5 bases, and 21 bases separated the two germline ends. CDR1 MNHEY and CDR2 SMNVEV come from the germline V gene (reference sequence). This CDR3 comprises 16 residues.

This clone was counted between two and nine times. The rearrangement links TRBV15 to TRBJ1-1; tentatively, D is TRBD1 (5 bases). The germline V gene has CDR1 LNHNV and CDR2 YYDKDF (reference sequence). The V end lost 5 bases, the J end lost 1 base, and 8 bases lay between the germline ends. CDR3 size: 13 residues. The CDR3 DNA is TGTGCCACCAGCGTTGACAGGAACACTGAAGCTTTCTTT. Residues: CATSVDRNTEAFF.

The chain combines TRBV10-1 with TRBJ2-1; D might be TRBD1 (5 bases). Deletions cut 3 bases from V and 10 bases from J, with 22 bases between. CDR3 size: 16 residues. Germline assignment: CDR1 WNHNN and CDR2 SYGVQD (reference sequence). The CDR3 loop is CASSDWGYGGKNEQFF. The CDR3 DNA follows: TGCGCCAGCAGTGATTGGGGCTACGGTGGGAAAAACGAGCAGTTCTTC.

The chain carries TRBV11-2 and TRBJ2-2, with 7 bases aligning to TRBD1. The germline CDR1 and CDR2 sequences are SGHAT and FQNNGV. V lost 3 bases, J lost 4 bases, and 2 bases stayed unmatched. The CDR3 contains 14 residues. CDR3 DNA sequence: TGTGCCAGCAGCTTGGCAGGGGGCACCGGGGAGCTGTTTTTT. Amino acids: CASSLAGGTGELFF.

Only one count was recorded for this clone. This chain uses TRBV25-1 with TRBJ1-3; D ambiguous. The V gene lost 4 bases and the J gene lost 4 bases, with 11 bases spanning the gap. The CDR3 length is 14 residues. CDR1 and CDR2 from the germline V gene are MGHDK and SYGVNS. CDR3 sequence reads: CASSAFGLGNTIYF. The CDR3 region has the DNA TGTGCCAGCAGTGCCTTTGGCCTGGGAAACACCATATATTTT.

The gene calls are TRBV29-1 and TRBJ2-2; perhaps TRBD1 as D (5 bases). The CDR3 loop spans 13 amino acids. Germline CDR1 and CDR2: SQVTM and ANQGSEA. Trimming cost V 2 bases and J 1 base, with 5 bases left between them. CDR3 bases: TGCAGCGTTGAACAGGGGAACACCGGGGAGCTGTTTTTT. Protein: CSVEQGNTGELFF.

The V and J genes are TRBV6-1 and TRBJ2-7; 7 positions agree with TRBD1. CDR3 length: 14 amino acids. After removal of 4 bases from V and 5 bases from J, the junction contained 8 bases not matched to a gene. Looked up from germline, CDR1 is MNHNS and CDR2 is SASEGT. CDR3 protein: CASSADLDRDEQYF. The CDR3, as DNA: TGTGCCAGCAGTGCCGACTTAGACAGGGACGAGCAGTACTTC.

The chain recombines TRBV5-1 with TRBJ2-1, with D uncertain. Trimming removed 4 bases from V and 3 bases from J, with 5 bases in between. The CDR3 sequence is 12 residues long. Germline V gene data show CDR1 as SGHRS and CDR2 as YFSETQ. The CDR3 DNA follows: TGCGCCAGCAGCCGTAACTACAATGAGCAGTTCTTC. This codes for CASSRNYNEQFF.

The V gene is TRBV29-1, the J gene TRBJ1-3; D unclear. V dropped 4 bases and J dropped 0 bases, with 10 bases sitting between them. Germline CDR1 SQVTM, CDR2 ANQGSEA. This CDR3 spans 14 amino acids. This CDR3 is CSVAQAHSGNTIYF. CDR3 bases: TGCAGCGTTGCTCAGGCCCACTCTGGAAACACCATATATTTT.

CDR3 loop: CASSYEGLTDTQYF. CDR3 sequence (DNA): TGCGCCAGCAGCTATGAGGGTTTGACAGATACGCAGTATTTT. The rearrangement joins TRBV5-1 to TRBJ2-3; a weak D match, TRBD2 (5 bases). Trimming shortened V by 3 bases and J by 3 bases, and 11 bases separated the two germline ends. The CDR3 extends over 14 amino acids. Looked up from germline, CDR1 is SGHRS and CDR2 is YFSETQ.